A selection of T cell receptor beta chains follows, all from one sample in a study of blood T cell repertoires in COVID-19. The assay was immunoSEQ multiplex PCR, and TCRdb's table has in-frame clones only and misses some. The repertoire holds 350,000 to 450,000 clones, roughly 86% seen once, with under 3% in the top ten. Material for sequencing was peripheral blood. These TCRs come from a human donor in a cohort sampled during active COVID-19. CDR3s leave out the opening cysteine and the closing phenylalanine or tryptophan. A D gene is named only where the DNA matches it firmly.

D gene	V gene	CDR3 length	CDR3 protein
TRBD2	TRBV6-1	14	ASSVGLVVNTGELF
TRBD1	TRBV19	12	ASSSNGQGYEQY
TRBD1	TRBV10-3	11	AIQGETAGELF
.	TRBV2	10	ASSLGITEAF
TRBD2	TRBV10-3	14	AITREVRENTGELF
TRBD2	TRBV5-4	13	ASSLTSGLQETQY
.	TRBV5-8	10	ASSLGGYGYT
.	TRBV7-2	13	ASSLGVGSSYGYT
TRBD1	TRBV24-1	13	ATSLGQGMLNEQF
TRBD2	TRBV24-1	13	ATSETSGRVHEQF
.	TRBV12-2	15	ASRTGTSIEAGNEQF
TRBD1	TRBV5-1	12	ASSSRQGLYEQY
.	TRBV4-2	14	ASSPYREASYNEQF
.	TRBV30	13	AWGVGQIMNTEAF
TRBD2	TRBV5-1	15	ASSLASGRAYNNEQF
TRBD1	TRBV7-2	14	ASSITGGAGQETQY
TRBD1	TRBV7-9	14	ASSLAWDRPYYGYT
TRBD1	TRBV7-8	13	ASSVGTGYNYGYT
TRBD2	TRBV9	17	ASSLKPGLAGVSPGELF
TRBD2	TRBV9	13	ASSVSGTSDNEQF
TRBD1	TRBV29-1	12	SVGQGQNKETQY
.	TRBV20-1	12	SASWVREGEKLF
TRBD1	TRBV30	12	AWSGTGIFYGYT
.	TRBV2	12	ASSEGQRRYEQY
.	TRBV7-2	15	ASSLRTDSSGANVLT
.	TRBV13	11	ASSLQGAGEQY
TRBD1	TRBV7-3	11	ASSLGTGDEQY
.	TRBV5-4	13	ASSPPGLVTYGYT
TRBD2	TRBV6-1	14	ASSERTSGGADEQF
TRBD2	TRBV4-1	15	ASSDLWTSGNTGELF
.	TRBV4-1	13	ASSQSEYSNQPQH
.	TRBV10-3	11	ATSLSYNSPLH
.	TRBV14	14	ASSQDSARPKGGYT
.	TRBV5-1	13	ASRPGRAPYNEQF
.	TRBV19	12	ASSRGSNTGELF
.	TRBV27	14	ASSLQGWQETYEQY
TRBD1	TRBV19	13	ASSIRTGGNSPLH
TRBD2	TRBV6-5	11	ASRLAGEYTQY
TRBD1	TRBV3-1/TRBV3-2	14	ASSLDIPGQYYEQY
TRBD2	TRBV13	14	ASSLTLSGTPGEQY
TRBD2	TRBV11-3	13	ASTLSGGAGREQY
TRBD1	TRBV19	14	ASSIRRGRVTDTQY